Listed below are T cell receptor beta chains from one sample, sequenced in a study of T cells after yellow fever vaccination. From the 5' RACE reads, TCRdb called clonotypes with MiXCR, one entry per CDR3 protein. The sample holds around 310,000 distinct CDR3 sequences; roughly 4.3% are singletons and the top ten take approximately 24%. Here the sequenced sample was PBMCs, taken 5 days after the yellow fever booster vaccination. The receptor source for this set is a man younger than 35 who received the YFV17D yellow fever vaccine. Each CDR3 is given with its conserved first and last residue. A D gene is named only where the DNA matches it firmly. Expanded clones get a size class; other rows say once, few or many, or leave the size out.

clone_size,cdr3_length,d_call,j_call,v_call,cdr3_nt,cdr3_aa
many,15,TRBD1,TRBJ1-4,TRBV5-1,TGCGCCAGCAGCCGGGACAGGGGCCGAAATGAAAAACTGTTTTTT,CASSRDRGRNEKLFF
many,14,.,TRBJ2-5,TRBV5-1,TGCGCCAGCAGCGATCGACAGGCGCAAGAGACCCAGTACTTC,CASSDRQAQETQYF
many,15,TRBD1,TRBJ2-7,TRBV25-1,TGTGCCAGCAGCCCCAGTGACAGGGCCTCCTACGAGCAGTACTTC,CASSPSDRASYEQYF
many,12,.,TRBJ1-5,TRBV19,TGTGCCAGTGGGGACGGACTTCAGCCCCAGCATTTT,CASGDGLQPQHF
few,14,.,TRBJ1-3,TRBV19,TGTGCCAGTAGTCGGTGGAGCTCTGGAAACACCATATATTTT,CASSRWSSGNTIYF
.,16,.,TRBJ1-5,TRBV4-2,TGTGCCAGCAGCCAAGACCCTGCCGGTAGCAATCAGCCCCAGCATTTT,CASSQDPAGSNQPQHF
few,18,.,TRBJ1-1,TRBV28,TGTGCCAGCAGTTTACAGCCTCTCACTCGTACAAGAAACACTGAAGCTTTCTTT,CASSLQPLTRTRNTEAFF
.,15,.,TRBJ2-7,TRBV7-6,TGTGCCAGCAGCTACGGGACCCTAAAATCCTACGAGCAGTACTTC,CASSYGTLKSYEQYF
few,16,.,TRBJ2-5,TRBV5-1,TGCGCCAGCAGCTTGAGCGGTACAGTTAACCAAGAGACCCAGTACTTC,CASSLSGTVNQETQYF
.,16,.,TRBJ1-6,TRBV7-9,TGTGCCAGCAGCTTCGGGACTCCCGGGCTCGGGTCACCCCTCCACTTT,CASSFGTPGLGSPLHF
few,17,TRBD2,TRBJ2-5,TRBV3-1,TGTGCCAGCATGGTCAACCCGGGACTAGCGGACGCTGGGACCCAGTACTTC,CASMVNPGLADAGTQYF
.,15,TRBD2,TRBJ2-7,TRBV7-2,TGTGCCAGCAGCTTGGAACTAGCGGGGGGGGACGAGCAGTACTTC,CASSLELAGGDEQYF
few,15,TRBD1,TRBJ2-1,TRBV4-1,TGCGCCAGCAGGACCTCGGACAGGAACTACAATGAGCAGTTCTTC,CASRTSDRNYNEQFF
.,13,.,TRBJ2-5,TRBV5-4,TGTGCCAGCAGCTTGGCCTCGGCGGAGACCCAGTACTTC,CASSLASAETQYF
.,13,.,TRBJ1-1,TRBV7-8,TGTGCCAGCAGCCCCATCACTGACACTGAAGCTTTCTTT,CASSPITDTEAFF
many,14,.,TRBJ2-5,TRBV12-3/TRBV12-4,TGTGCCAGCAGTTTCGAGGGCAGCCAAGAGACCCAGTACTTC,CASSFEGSQETQYF
many,16,.,TRBJ1-1,TRBV6-2/TRBV6-3,TGTGCCAGCAGTTACTCCTCGGGGCGAGTTGACACTGAAGCTTTCTTT,CASSYSSGRVDTEAFF
few,15,TRBD1,TRBJ1-5,TRBV24-1,TGTGCCACCAGCCCTTCGGGACAGGGAGATCAGCCCCAGCATTTT,CATSPSGQGDQPQHF
many,14,.,TRBJ2-1,TRBV5-1,TGCGCCAGCAGCTTGGACTCGCGGTACAATGAGCAGTTCTTC,CASSLDSRYNEQFF
many,15,.,TRBJ2-2,TRBV12-3/TRBV12-4,TGTGCCAGCAGTTTTGGGCAGGGGAACACCGGGGAGCTGTTTTTT,CASSFGQGNTGELFF
.,15,TRBD2,TRBJ2-7,TRBV4-2,TGTGCCAGCAGCCAAGATTGGCGGGGGGTATACGAGCAGTACTTC,CASSQDWRGVYEQYF
few,14,.,TRBJ2-5,TRBV5-1,TGCGCCAGCAGCCCCGACAGCTTAAGTGAGACCCAGTACTTC,CASSPDSLSETQYF
many,14,.,TRBJ2-5,TRBV7-2,TGTGCCAGCAGCTTAGCGGGGAGGCAAGAGACCCAGTACTTC,CASSLAGRQETQYF
.,16,.,TRBJ1-6,TRBV20-1,TGCAGTGCAGGGACCACTCTCAGCTCCTATAATTCACCCCTCCACTTT,CSAGTTLSSYNSPLHF
.,15,TRBD1,TRBJ2-2,TRBV6-2/TRBV6-3,TGTGCCAGCAGTCGGACAGGGGCAGGCACCGGGGAGCTGTTTTTT,CASSRTGAGTGELFF
.,15,.,TRBJ2-6,TRBV19,TGTGCCAGTAGTATGGCCCCCTCTGGGGCCAACGTCCTGACTTTC,CASSMAPSGANVLTF
.,14,TRBD1,TRBJ2-7,TRBV5-1,TGCGCCAGCAGGTCCGAACAGGGGGCAAACGAGCAGTACTTC,CASRSEQGANEQYF
.,15,TRBD1,TRBJ1-4,TRBV4-2,TGTGCCAGCAGCCAACCGGGACAGCGTAATGAAAAACTGTTTTTT,CASSQPGQRNEKLFF
many,14,.,TRBJ2-2,TRBV7-2,TGTGCCAGCAGCTTAACCGGGGGTGACGGGGAGCTGTTTTTT,CASSLTGGDGELFF
.,13,TRBD1,TRBJ1-2,TRBV5-4,TGTGCCAGCAGCTGGGACAGCCTTAATGGCTACACCTTC,CASSWDSLNGYTF
.,16,.,TRBJ2-2,TRBV21-1,TGTGCCAGCAGCAAACTCCCCGGGAAGAACACCGGGGAGCTGTTTTTT,CASSKLPGKNTGELFF
many,14,.,TRBJ1-1,TRBV7-2,TGTGCCAGCAGCTTAGTGGGTGGAACAGATTTACCTTTCTTT,CASSLVGGTDLPFF
few,16,.,TRBJ2-2,TRBV7-6,TGTGCCAGCACCTTTCCTAGACAGGTTAACCCCGGGGAGCTGTTTTTT,CASTFPRQVNPGELFF
.,16,.,TRBJ2-3,TRBV5-6,TGTGCCAGCAGGCGGACCCAGGGCCGCAGCACAGATACGCAGTATTTT,CASRRTQGRSTDTQYF
many,17,TRBD1,TRBJ2-3,TRBV4-2,TGTGCCAGCAGCCAGCGAGTGGGACAGGGGCCGTCAGATACGCAGTATTTT,CASSQRVGQGPSDTQYF
.,16,TRBD2,TRBJ2-5,TRBV20-1,TGCAGTGCTACCCACCCGGGACTAGCTGCGGTGGAGACCCAGTACTTC,CSATHPGLAAVETQYF
many,15,TRBD2,TRBJ2-1,TRBV5-1,TGCGCCAGCAGCTTGGCTAGCGGGGGGATATATGAGCAGTTCTTC,CASSLASGGIYEQFF
few,14,.,TRBJ1-5,TRBV7-9,TGTGCCAGCAGCACCGACAGGTACAATCAGCCCCAGCATTTT,CASSTDRYNQPQHF
.,14,.,TRBJ2-7,TRBV5-1,TGCGCCAGCAGCTTGGGGGGGTCCCCCCACGAGCAGTACTTC,CASSLGGSPHEQYF
.,15,.,TRBJ1-4,TRBV12-3/TRBV12-4,TGTGCCAGCAGTACGGACACCACAACTAATGAAAAACTGTTTTTT,CASSTDTTTNEKLFF
few,13,TRBD1,TRBJ1-1,TRBV6-5,TGTGCCAGCAGCAATAAACCGGGACAGCTGTCTTTCTTT,CASSNKPGQLSFF
.,13,.,TRBJ1-6,TRBV27,TGTGCCAGCACTAGTTCCTATAATTCACCCCTCCACTTT,CASTSSYNSPLHF
few,14,.,TRBJ2-2,TRBV3-1,TGTGCCAGCAGCCAAGATGCGGCGGCCGGGGAGCTGTTTTTT,CASSQDAAAGELFF
many,16,.,TRBJ1-2,TRBV7-2,TGTGCCAGCAGCTTTATGGGCGCGGGGCCATCGGGTGGCTACACCTTC,CASSFMGAGPSGGYTF
many,17,.,TRBJ2-4,TRBV5-5,TGTGCCAGCAGCGTAGGCTGGGGGGCTCTAGCCAAAAACATTCAGTACTTC,CASSVGWGALAKNIQYF
few,15,.,TRBJ2-2,TRBV4-3,TGCGCCAGCAGCCGAGGGGTAACGAACACCGGGGAGCTGTTTTTT,CASSRGVTNTGELFF
few,15,.,TRBJ1-1,TRBV4-1,TGCGCCAGCAGCCAGCAAGACTCATTGTACACTGAAGCTTTCTTT,CASSQQDSLYTEAFF
many,15,.,TRBJ1-5,TRBV9,TGTGCCAGCAGCCCAAGGGCAGGGATTAACTCGCCCCAGCATTTT,CASSPRAGINSPQHF
.,15,TRBD1,TRBJ1-4,TRBV29-1,TGCAGCGTTTTTCCCGGACAGGGCAGGAATGAAAAACTGTTTTTT,CSVFPGQGRNEKLFF
.,12,.,TRBJ1-1,TRBV19,TGTGCCAGTACTACGGGGAACGCTGAAGCTTTCTTT,CASTTGNAEAFF
.,13,.,TRBJ1-1,TRBV2,TGTGCCAGCAGTGAAAAAAGGGTGGATGAAGCTTTCTTT,CASSEKRVDEAFF
.,17,.,TRBJ2-2,TRBV19,TGTGCCAGTAGTATAGGGACAAATGCTAGGGACACCGGGGAGCTGTTTTTT,CASSIGTNARDTGELFF
few,16,TRBD1,TRBJ1-5,TRBV20-1,TGCAGTGCTAGAAGGGCTGACAGGGAGGGCAATCAGCCCCAGCATTTT,CSARRADREGNQPQHF
many,17,.,TRBJ2-6,TRBV19,TGTGCCAGTAGTACCCCCCCGGGGCGCTCTGGGGCCAACGTCCTGACTTTC,CASSTPPGRSGANVLTF
.,16,TRBD1,TRBJ1-6,TRBV9,TGTGCCAGCAGCGTAACAGGGGCGATGGCCAATTCACCCCTCCACTTT,CASSVTGAMANSPLHF
.,15,TRBD2,TRBJ2-5,TRBV4-1,TGCGCCAGCAGCCAATGGACTAGAGGATGGGAGACCCAGTACTTC,CASSQWTRGWETQYF
many,16,TRBD2,TRBJ2-5,TRBV12-3/TRBV12-4,TGTGCCAGCAGTTTCTCACCAGCGGGGGGTCAAGAGACCCAGTACTTC,CASSFSPAGGQETQYF
.,14,.,TRBJ2-1,TRBV7-2,TGTGCCAGCAGCTCCTTCGCATTTGTCAATGAGCAGTTCTTC,CASSSFAFVNEQFF
.,15,.,TRBJ1-1,TRBV11-2,TGTGCCAGCAGCTTACAGGGGACCTCGAACACTGAAGCTTTCTTT,CASSLQGTSNTEAFF
few,17,TRBD1,TRBJ2-2,TRBV18,TGTGCCAGTGCACCGAGCCAGGGGGTCCCCGGCTCCGGGGAGCTGTTTTTT,CASAPSQGVPGSGELFF